Given below is one T cell receptor beta chain in context. The antigen remains undetermined. The table came from immunoSEQ multiplex PCR; TCRdb's copy has only in-frame clones and leaves some out. This table has around 150,000 clones, about nine tenths appearing once. This entry comes from a study of T cell responses to AZD1222 COVID-19 vaccine. Study-level results: Spike was spanned by vaccine-associated CD4 TCRs, which were dominant at 160-218 and 743-854.

V was clipped by 2 bases and J by 4 bases, with 21 bases between them. The CDR3 has 18 residues. Germline CDR1 is SNHLY and CDR2 is FYNNEI. The source was peripheral blood, collected on day 0 of AZD1222 vaccination. The rearrangement links TRBV2 to TRBJ2-1; D is perhaps TRBD2 (6 bases). This sequence was found in an adult in good health. CDR3 DNA sequence: TGTGCCAGCAGTGAAAAAGCTCGGTGGCGGGGAGCGTACAATGAGCAGTTCTTC. It yields the protein CASSEKARWRGAYNEQFF.